This TCR beta chain was sequenced for a study of T-cell reconstitution after alpha-beta-depleted transplantation in children (dated by TCRdb to 2015 to 2016). With respect to the entire study: Using TCR repertoire profiling, the study quantitatively followed how T-cell immune reconstitution unfolded in children after TCRalphabeta/CD19-depleted allogeneic hematopoietic cell transplantation.

The library came from PCR. The sequencing machine was an Illumina HiSeq 2500. TCR library preparation used molecular barcoding, with unique molecular identifiers applied to normalize quantification of the TCRbeta repertoire. Starting from the raw public reads, TCRdb applied fastp trimming at Q25, assembled clones with MiXCR and retained in-frame beta chains. Rows merge per CDR3 protein into single entries with the most common DNA and genes. For this sample the table gives under 300,000 distinct CDR3 sequences, of which 9.7% were detected only once. The ten largest account for 5% to 5.5% of the sample. This clonotype appeared many times. Its binding antigen is unknown. Base qualities are not recorded, but no much larger clone differs from it by a single base. The CDR1 and CDR2 encoded by the germline V gene are SGHRS and YFSETQ. From the cysteine up to the phenylalanine, the CDR3 has a length of 13 residues. Kept here is only the CDR3 DNA, which spans 39 bases and is read in frame from base 1. V and J are truncated by 5 bases and 9 bases respectively, leaving an intervening sequence of 15 bases.

This clonotype was obtained from a human donor who donated a stem cell graft to a child with SCID. The rearrangement joined TRBV5-1 to TRBJ2-1; D gene: possibly TRBD2, on 6 matching bases. Sequencing was performed on PBMCs from the stem cell graft donor, taken from the stem cell graft. The sequenced DNA is TGCGCCAGCAGTTCCGGTGACGGGGGTGAGCAGTTCTTC. It is translated as CASSSGDGGEQFF.